Listed below are T cell receptor beta chains from one sample, sequenced in a study of blood T cell repertoires in COVID-19. Using immunoSEQ multiplex PCR, the repertoire was profiled, and TCRdb retains in-frame clones only, with some absent. The sample has about 71,000 clones; 82% are singletons. Sequenced sample: peripheral blood. The source of these receptors is a woman older than 75 with acute or convalescent COVID-19. Both conserved end residues are part of each CDR3. D genes are given only for firm matches. Only some rows state a clone size, as once, few, many or a class for expanded clones.

j_gene,d_gene,abundance,v_gene,CDR3nt,CDR3aa
TRBJ2-7,TRBD1,NA,TRBV12-5,TGTGCTAGTGGTCCCACACAGGGGGCGCTCACCTACGAGCAGTACTTC,CASGPTQGALTYEQYF
TRBJ1-2,NA,few,TRBV18,TGTGCCAGCTCACCTAGCGACGCGGGGGCTTTTACGGGCTACACCTTC,CASSPSDAGAFTGYTF
TRBJ2-5,TRBD2,NA,TRBV28,TGTGCCAGCAATCGAGCGGGAGGGCTCCAAGAGACCCAGTACTTC,CASNRAGGLQETQYF
TRBJ2-1,NA,NA,TRBV9,TGTGCCAGCAGCTTCCTACGAGGGGAGCAGTTCTTC,CASSFLRGEQFF
TRBJ1-2,TRBD1,NA,TRBV27,TGTGCCAGCAGTTTTTCAGGGGGGATTTCCTATGGCTACACCTTC,CASSFSGGISYGYTF
TRBJ2-1,TRBD2,NA,TRBV19,TGTGCCAGTAGTATTGGGGCTAGCGGGATGAGGGAGCAGTTCTTC,CASSIGASGMREQFF
TRBJ1-4,NA,NA,TRBV28,TGTGCCAGCAGTACACCGGGGGGGGGAGAAAAACTGTTTTTT,CASSTPGGGEKLFF
TRBJ2-3,NA,NA,TRBV3-1/TRBV3-2,TGTGCCAGCAGCCCAAGGGGGATTGGGGATACGCAGTATTTT,CASSPRGIGDTQYF
TRBJ2-1,TRBD1,NA,TRBV6-4,TGTGCCAGCAGACCGGGACAGGGGTACAATGAGCAGTTCTTC,CASRPGQGYNEQFF
TRBJ2-5,TRBD2,NA,TRBV7-8,TGTGCCAGCAGCCTTGGACTAGCGGGAGGCCGAAGCCAAGAGACCCAGTACTTC,CASSLGLAGGRSQETQYF
TRBJ2-2,NA,NA,TRBV24-1,TGTGCCACCAGTGATCCCTCCGTTACAGGGGAGCTGTTTTTT,CATSDPSVTGELFF
TRBJ2-3,TRBD2,NA,TRBV27,TGTGCCAGCAGCCCGACCGGGGGGGGACGGGGGACAGATACGCAGTATTTT,CASSPTGGGRGTDTQYF
TRBJ1-1,TRBD1,NA,TRBV24-1,TGTGCCACCAGTGATTCTCGGACAGGGAAGGATGAAGCTTTCTTT,CATSDSRTGKDEAFF
TRBJ2-5,TRBD2,NA,TRBV29-1,TGCAGCGCCGGGACTAGCGGGAGTGGAGAGACCCAGTACTTC,CSAGTSGSGETQYF
TRBJ1-1,NA,NA,TRBV5-1,TGCGCCAGCAGCTTTAGGATAGGGGACACTGAAGCTTTCTTT,CASSFRIGDTEAFF
TRBJ1-6,NA,few,TRBV7-9,TGTGCCAGCAGCCAATCAGGAAATCTGAATTCACCCCTCCACTTT,CASSQSGNLNSPLHF
TRBJ1-1,NA,few,TRBV4-3,TGCGCCAGCAGCCAAGCCCAGGTCTTAGGAGGAGAAGCTTTCTTT,CASSQAQVLGGEAFF
TRBJ2-1,TRBD2,NA,TRBV9,TGTGCCAGCAGCGTAGGACTAGCGGGAGACAATGAGCAGTTCTTC,CASSVGLAGDNEQFF
TRBJ1-3,TRBD1,NA,TRBV15,TGTGCCACCAGCAGGACAGGGGGTTTGTCTGGAAACACCATATATTTT,CATSRTGGLSGNTIYF